Listed here are 26 T cell receptor beta chains from one sample, sequenced in a study of blood T cell repertoires in COVID-19. Method: immunoSEQ multiplex PCR; TCRdb's copy keeps in-frame clones and lacks some. The sample carries about 200,000 clones, 75% to 90% recorded once. Sequencing used peripheral blood. These receptors were taken from a human donor in a cohort sampled during active COVID-19.

The chain carries TRBV28 and TRBJ1-1; D gene uncertain. Per the germline V gene, CDR1 is MDHEN and CDR2 is SYDVKM. CDR3 length equals 11 residues. The V end lost 6 bases, the J end lost 4 bases, and 6 bases lay between the germline ends. CDR3: CASSESTEAFF. In DNA, the CDR3 is TGTGCCAGCAGCGAGTCCACTGAAGCTTTCTTT.

This clone has just one count. The CDR3 spells CASSFPPLAREQYF. CDR3 nucleotides: TGTGCCAGCAGTTTCCCCCCACTAGCGCGCGAGCAGTACTTC. The rearrangement links TRBV28 to TRBJ2-7; 7 bases are shared with TRBD2. CDR1 is MDHEN, CDR2 SYDVKM, per germline. J was trimmed by 6 bases and V by 3 bases; bases with no gene match: 8. The CDR3 contains 14 residues. Supplemented by reference TRBV28 and TRBJ2-7, the full variable domain reads DVKVTQSSRYLVKRTGEKVFLECVQDMDHENMFWYRQDPGLGLRLIYFSYDVKMKEKGDIPEGYSVSREKKERFSLILESASTNQTSMYLCASSFPPLAREQYFGPGTRLTVT.

This chain connects TRBV19 to TRBJ2-3, with no clear D. In germline, CDR1 is LNHDA, CDR2 SQIVND (reference sequence). The CDR3 is made up of 13 amino acids. Trimming took 3 bases from V and 6 from J, leaving 10 bases between them. The CDR3 sequence is CASSMVHRDTQYF. CDR3 DNA sequence: TGTGCCAGTAGTATGGTTCACCGGGATACGCAGTATTTT.

The chain recombines TRBV28 with TRBJ1-2; 7 bases agree with TRBD1. CDR3 length: 13 amino acids. Germline CDR1 reads MDHEN; CDR2 reads SYDVKM. V lost 6 bases to trimming and J lost 4 bases; unmatched junction nucleotides: 5. The CDR3: CASRTGVVYGYTF. CDR3 coding DNA: TGTGCCAGCAGAACAGGGGTGGTCTATGGCTACACCTTC.

Remarks on this clone: Relative to the germline gene, one junction end is altered; a read error may explain this. The chain joins TRBV14 to TRBJ1-2, with TRBD1 matching 8 bases. This CDR3 is 14 amino acids long. The V gene's germline CDR1 is SGHDN and CDR2 FVKESK. In DNA form, the CDR3 reads TGTGCCGGCAGCCAAGTAGGACAGGGTGGTCGCTACACCTTC. This translates into CAGSQVGQGGRYTF.

The chain is built from TRBV2 and TRBJ2-5; TRBD1 agrees at 8 bases. The CDR3 is made up of 14 amino acids. Trimming took 3 bases from V and 5 from J; bases not matched to a gene: 5. The germline V gene encodes CDR1 SNHLY and CDR2 FYNNEI. Here the CDR3 reads CASSDQGAWETQYF. For the CDR3, the DNA is TGTGCCAGCAGTGACCAGGGGGCTTGGGAGACCCAGTACTTC.

The chain links TRBV7-2 to TRBJ2-5, with 11 nucleotides matching TRBD2. V was pared by 5 bases and J by 0 bases, with 2 bases of the junction left unmatched. Germline loops: CDR1 SGHTA, CDR2 FQGNSA. The CDR3 is made up of 15 amino acids. This CDR3 is CASSRTSGYQETQYF. The DNA for the CDR3 is TGTGCCAGCAGCCGGACTAGCGGGTACCAAGAGACCCAGTACTTC.

This chain joins TRBV11-2 and TRBJ1-6; the D is unclear. The CDR3 runs 14 residues. V was trimmed by 1 base and J by 7 bases, leaving 8 bases between them. Germline V gene data show CDR1 as SGHAT and CDR2 as FQNNGV. In nucleotides, the CDR3 is TGTGCCAGCAGCTTAGGAGGGATGAATTCACCCCTCCACTTT. Translated: CASSLGGMNSPLHF.

DNA for the CDR3: TGTGCCAGCAGTTTAGCAGGGGGCGAACACGAGCAGTACTTC. Protein sequence: CASSLAGGEHEQYF. The chain couples TRBV28 to TRBJ2-7; 8 bases fit TRBD1. V lost 2 bases to trimming and J lost 5 bases; unmatched junction nucleotides: 5. Germline CDR1 reads MDHEN; CDR2 reads SYDVKM. The CDR3 totals 14 residues.

The table lists this clone with a few counts. This chain uses TRBV9 with TRBJ2-7; D possibly corresponds to TRBD1 (5 bases). Trimming shortened V by 5 bases and J by 7 bases, and 10 bases separated the two germline ends. CDR1 SGDLS and CDR2 YYNGEE come from the germline V gene. CDR3 length: 11 residues. CDR3 protein: CASSQGVEQYF. In nucleotides, the CDR3 is TGTGCCAGCAGTCAAGGGGTTGAGCAGTACTTC.

The chain employs TRBV12-5 and TRBJ1-6; 7 nucleotides line up with TRBD1. The CDR3 has 19 amino acids. Germline V lookup: CDR1 LGHNT, CDR2 FRNRAP. Trimming took 9 bases from V and 9 from J; bases not matched to a gene: 26. The CDR3 region is CARKGVKGDSIEGGSPLHF. The CDR3 DNA reads as TGTGCTAGAAAGGGCGTCAAGGGGGACAGCATTGAAGGTGGTTCACCCCTCCACTTT.

The rearrangement uses TRBV18 and TRBJ2-7; possible D gene TRBD1, 6 bases. This CDR3 has 14 amino acids. Germline assignment: CDR1 KGHSH and CDR2 LQKENI. V lost 6 bases to trimming and J lost 1 base, with 13 bases between them. CDR3 DNA sequence: TGTGCCAGCTCCCCCGCCACAGGGTCCTACGAGCAGTACTTC. It is translated as CASSPATGSYEQYF.

The J gene is TRBJ2-7, the V gene TRBV3-1 (or the pseudogene TRBV3-2); TRBD2 matches 14 bases. Germline values: CDR1 LGHDT, CDR2 YNNKEL (reference sequence). The CDR3 consists of 15 residues. Trimming took 4 bases from V and 6 from J; bases not matched to a gene: 5. The CDR3 DNA sequence: TGTGCCAGCAGCCTCCGGACTAGCGGGAGGTTCGAGCAGTACTTC. It encodes CASSLRTSGRFEQYF.

This chain connects TRBV25-1 to TRBJ1-1; tentatively, D is TRBD1 (6 bases). CDR1 is MGHDK and CDR2 is SYGVNS in the germline V gene. CDR3 length: 13 amino acids. With 7 bases removed from V and 1 base from J, the gap between germline ends came to 10 bases. The DNA for the CDR3 is TGTGCCAGCAAACAGGGTACGAACACTGAAGCTTTCTTT. This encodes CASKQGTNTEAFF.

The gene calls are TRBV4-3 and TRBJ2-7, with 7 bases that match TRBD1. The junction had 24 bases not matched to a gene; V was cut back by 7 bases and J by 6 bases. This CDR3 has 18 amino acids. Germline assignment: CDR1 LGHNA and CDR2 YSLEER. CDR3 nucleotides: TGCGCCAGCAACCCAATAGCCAAGACAGGAACAGGGGCCGGCGAGCAGTACTTC. Residues: CASNPIAKTGTGAGEQYF.

CDR3 nucleotides: TGTGCCAGCAGCCATGGTACCAGGGGTAGCGAGCAGTACTTC. Translating gives CASSHGTRGSEQYF. J is TRBJ2-7 and V is TRBV3-1 (or the pseudogene TRBV3-2); possibly TRBD1 for D (6 bases). The length of the CDR3 is 14 residues. Germline CDR1 and CDR2: LGHDT and YNNKEL (reference sequence). Between the trimmed V and J ends, which lost 3 bases and 6 bases, there was a span of 15 bases.

The J gene is TRBJ2-5, the V gene TRBV3-1 (or the pseudogene TRBV3-2), with a weak D call TRBD2 (7 bases). Trimming removed 3 bases at V and 5 bases at J, with 16 bases between. Germline V gene lookup returns CDR1 LGHDT and CDR2 YNNKEL (reference sequence). This CDR3 has 15 residues. CDR3 in amino acids: CASSHSRGGLETQYF. DNA for the CDR3: TGTGCCAGCAGCCATTCGAGGGGGGGGTTGGAGACCCAGTACTTC.

The chain uses TRBV3-1 (or the pseudogene TRBV3-2) and TRBJ2-5; 8 bases are shared with TRBD2. The CDR3 contains 12 residues. Germline lookup yields CDR1 LGHDT and CDR2 YNNKEL (reference sequence). Trimming removed 6 bases from V and 4 bases from J; junction bases left unmatched: 1. The CDR3 nucleotides are TGTGCCAGCAGTAGCGGGATAGAGACCCAGTACTTC. Amino acid sequence: CASSSGIETQYF.

The CDR3 nucleotides read TGCGCCAGCAGCCAAGCCCCAGGGAAGAGCGAGCAGTACTTC. Encoded protein: CASSQAPGKSEQYF. This chain joins TRBV4-3 and TRBJ2-7, with a possible D match to TRBD1 (5 bases). The germline V gene has CDR1 LGHNA and CDR2 YSLEER. This CDR3 contains 14 residues. V was shortened by 1 base and J by 6 bases, with 13 bases between the two germline ends.

The rearrangement links TRBV28 to TRBJ1-2; D remains ambiguous. Germline CDR1 reads MDHEN; CDR2 reads SYDVKM. Trimming cost V 6 bases and J 4 bases, with 12 bases left between them. The CDR3 consists of 13 residues. DNA of the CDR3: TGTGCCAGCAGCTCAACACCGTCCTATGGCTACACCTTC. Its protein product is CASSSTPSYGYTF.

This chain joins TRBV6-5 and TRBJ2-2; a possible D gene is TRBD2 (6 bases). Germline V gene sequence: CDR1 MNHEY, CDR2 SVGAGI. This CDR3 contains 14 residues. Trimming shortened V by 6 bases and J by 4 bases, and 12 bases separated the two germline ends. CDR3 nucleotide sequence: TGTGCCAGCAGGCCGGGAGTAGTCACCGGGGAGCTGTTTTTT. It translates to CASRPGVVTGELFF.

V and J are TRBV7-2 and TRBJ1-1, with 7 bases aligning to TRBD1. Per the germline V gene, CDR1 is SGHTA and CDR2 is FQGNSA. This CDR3 is 15 amino acids long. The V and J ends lost 2 bases and 1 base, in that order; junction bases with no gene match: 4. CDR3 protein: CASSLQGQANTEAFF. The CDR3 DNA reads TGTGCCAGCAGCTTACAAGGACAGGCGAACACTGAAGCTTTCTTT.

Written as DNA, the CDR3 is TGTGCCTGGAGTCTCCGGGATAGGGAGACCCAGTACTTC. Protein: CAWSLRDRETQYF. The chain employs TRBV30 and TRBJ2-5; D might be TRBD2 (5 bases). Germline V gene data show CDR1 as GTSNPN and CDR2 as SVGIG (reference sequence). The germline V and J ends were trimmed by 2 bases and 5 bases, with 12 bases remaining between them. This CDR3 comprises 13 residues. The complete variable domain, with remaining parts taken from reference TRBV30 and TRBJ2-5, reads SQTIHQWPATLVQPVGSPLSLECTVEGTSNPNLYWYRQAAGRGLQLLFYSVGIGQISSEVPQNLSASRPQDRQFILSSKKLLLSDSGFYLCAWSLRDRETQYFGPGTRLLVL.

V is TRBV19 and J is TRBJ1-5; TRBD1 matches at 8 bases. Germline CDR1 LNHDA, CDR2 SQIVND (reference sequence). With 1 base clipped from V and 3 bases from J, the junction kept 5 bases outside the gene matches. This CDR3 has 16 amino acids. This CDR3 is CASSIVSGGSNQPQHF. For the CDR3, the DNA is TGTGCCAGTAGTATAGTGTCAGGGGGCTCCAATCAGCCCCAGCATTTT.

This clone was counted a few times. J is TRBJ1-6 and V is TRBV5-6, with D possibly matching TRBD1 (6 bases). Per germline, CDR1 SGHDT and CDR2 YYEEEE. The CDR3 covers 15 residues. V was shortened by 4 bases and J by 4 bases, with 12 bases between the two germline ends. CDR3 sequence reads: CASSRRTEYNSPLHF. The CDR3 DNA is TGTGCCAGCAGCCGAAGGACAGAATATAATTCACCCCTCCACTTT.

Here the CDR3 reads CASSSPRASGKPYNEQFF. CDR3 DNA: TGCGCCAGCAGCTCCCCGAGGGCTAGCGGGAAACCCTACAATGAGCAGTTCTTC. This rearrangement joins TRBV4-1 to TRBJ2-1; the match to TRBD2 covers 9 bases. The CDR3 contains 18 residues. V lost 5 bases, J lost 2 bases, and 13 bases stayed unmatched. In germline, CDR1 is MGHRA, CDR2 YSYEKL.